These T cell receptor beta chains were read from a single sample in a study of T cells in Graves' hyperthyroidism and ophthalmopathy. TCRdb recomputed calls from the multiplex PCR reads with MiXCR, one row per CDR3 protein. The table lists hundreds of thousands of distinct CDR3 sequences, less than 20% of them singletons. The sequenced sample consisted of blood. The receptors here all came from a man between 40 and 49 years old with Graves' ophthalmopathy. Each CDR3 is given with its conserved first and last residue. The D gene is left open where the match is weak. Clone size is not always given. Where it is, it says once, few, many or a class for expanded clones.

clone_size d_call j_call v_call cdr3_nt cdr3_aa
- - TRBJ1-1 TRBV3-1 TGTGCCAGCAGCCAAGCTGGGAGGTACACTGGAGCTTTCTTT CASSQAGRYTGAFF
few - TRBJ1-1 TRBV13 TGTGCCAGCAGCTTAGGCGGAAGGAAGGTCCGGCAGAACACTGAAGCTTTCTTT CASSLGGRKVRQNTEAFF
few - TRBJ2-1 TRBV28 TGTGCCAGCAGTTTAGCCCAACTATGGAGTGAGCAGTTCTTC CASSLAQLWSEQFF
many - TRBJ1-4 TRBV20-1 TGCAGTGCCGGAGAACGGGGGCAGGGAAAACTGTTTTTT CSAGERGQGKLFF
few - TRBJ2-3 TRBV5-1 TGCGCCAGCAGCTTGGGGCATAACACAGATACGCAGTATTTT CASSLGHNTDTQYF
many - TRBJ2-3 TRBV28 TGTGCCAGCACGAGCCCGAGGGCAGATACGCAGTATTTT CASTSPRADTQYF
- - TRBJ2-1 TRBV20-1 TGCAGTGCGGCAGACACTGGGTCTGCCGGAGGTGAGCAGTTCTTC CSAADTGSAGGEQFF
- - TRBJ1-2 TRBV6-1 TGTGCCAGCATCCCTACAGGCAGCCGCTATGGCTACACCTTC CASIPTGSRYGYTF
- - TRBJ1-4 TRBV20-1 TGCAGTGCTACAGTTCTTAATGAAAAACTGTTTTTT CSATVLNEKLFF
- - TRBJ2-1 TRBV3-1 TGTGCCAGCAGCCAAGGCCTGAGGGCCGTCAATGAGCAGTTCTTC CASSQGLRAVNEQFF
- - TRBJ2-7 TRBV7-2 TGTGCCAGTAGTATTAGAGGGAAGACCACCTACGAGCAGTACTTC CASSIRGKTTYEQYF
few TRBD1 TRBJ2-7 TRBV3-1 TGTGCCAGCAGCCCCGCGGGACAGGGGTCCTACGAGCAGTACTTC CASSPAGQGSYEQYF
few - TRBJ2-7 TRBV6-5 TGTGCCAGCAGTTACTCGGCGGGGAATTCCTACGAGCAGTACTTC CASSYSAGNSYEQYF
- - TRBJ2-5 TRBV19 TGTGCCAGTAGTATAGGGGCGACCCAGTACTTC CASSIGATQYF
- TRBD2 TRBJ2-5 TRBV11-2 TGTGCCAGCAGCCCCCGGACTAGACCTATGGGGACCCAGTACTTC CASSPRTRPMGTQYF
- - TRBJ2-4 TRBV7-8 TGTGCCAGCAGCCCGCCGGGGTCCTTTACCTTGGGAAACATTCAGTACTTC CASSPPGSFTLGNIQYF
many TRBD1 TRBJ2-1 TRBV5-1 TGCGCCAGCAGCTTGGACGGGACAGGGATCAATGAGCAGTTCTTC CASSLDGTGINEQFF
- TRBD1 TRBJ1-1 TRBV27 TGTGCCAGCAGTTTAGGGGGACAGCTTGAAGCTTTCTTT CASSLGGQLEAFF
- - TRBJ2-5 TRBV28 TGTGCCAGCAGACCGGACAGAGAATTAGAGACCCAGTACTTC CASRPDRELETQYF
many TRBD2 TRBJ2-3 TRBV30 TGTGCCTGGACGGGAGCGGGGGGTTTCGCAGATACGCAGTATTTT CAWTGAGGFADTQYF
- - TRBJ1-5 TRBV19 TGTGCCAGTAGTGCCCGGGGGAGTTTGGGCAATCAGCCCCAGCATTTT CASSARGSLGNQPQHF
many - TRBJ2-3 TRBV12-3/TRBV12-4 TGTGCCAGCAGTTTATGGGGCCGCTCCACAGATACGCAGTATTTT CASSLWGRSTDTQYF
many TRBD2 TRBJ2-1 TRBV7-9 TGTGCCAGCAGCTTAGAACCGGGGGGACTAGCGGACAATGAGCAGTTCTTC CASSLEPGGLADNEQFF
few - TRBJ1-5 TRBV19 TGTGCCAGTAGTATTGTAGGTCAGATCAATCAGCCCCAGCATTTT CASSIVGQINQPQHF
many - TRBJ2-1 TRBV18 TGTGCCAGCTCACCGGGAGTCGATGAGCAGTTCTTC CASSPGVDEQFF
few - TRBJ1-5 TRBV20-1 TGCAGTGTAACTTACGGGTCTCGCAATCAGCCCCAGCATTTT CSVTYGSRNQPQHF
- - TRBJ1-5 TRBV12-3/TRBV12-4 TGTGCCAGCAGCGGCACCGGGACCCTCAATCAGCCCCAGCATTTT CASSGTGTLNQPQHF
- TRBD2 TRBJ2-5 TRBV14 TGTGCCAGCAGCCAAGGGGGACTAGCGGCCACCCAGTACTTC CASSQGGLAATQYF
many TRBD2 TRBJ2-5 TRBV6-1 TGTGCCAGTAAAAGCGGGGGGAATACCTACCAAGAGACCCAGTACTTC CASKSGGNTYQETQYF
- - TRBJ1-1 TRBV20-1 TGCAGTGCTAGGGGACGGGGATGGGGCACTGAAGCTTTCTTT CSARGRGWGTEAFF
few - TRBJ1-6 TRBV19 TGTGCCAGTAGCAATCACCAGAAGAATTCACCCCTCCACTTT CASSNHQKNSPLHF
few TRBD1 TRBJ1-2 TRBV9 TGTGCCAGCAGTGGTTCTGGACAGGGAATAGATGGCTACACCTTC CASSGSGQGIDGYTF
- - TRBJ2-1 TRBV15 TGTGCCACCAGCAGACGGGACCTGGGGTACAATGAGCAGTTCTTC CATSRRDLGYNEQFF
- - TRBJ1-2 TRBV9 TGTGCCAGCAGCTACCGTGGCGGACAGAACTATGGCTACACCTTC CASSYRGGQNYGYTF
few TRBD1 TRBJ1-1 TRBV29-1 TGCAGCGGAGAGACAGGGGGGGCTGAAGCTTTCTTT CSGETGGAEAFF
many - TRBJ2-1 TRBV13 TGTGCCAGCAGCCCAATAGCGGTGGGGCCCTACAATGAGCAGTTCTTC CASSPIAVGPYNEQFF
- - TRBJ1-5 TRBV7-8 TGTGCCAGCAGCCCCCTAAGGGGAGACAATCAGCCCCAGCATTTT CASSPLRGDNQPQHF
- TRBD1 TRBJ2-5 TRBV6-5 TGTGCCAGCAGTTACACCGGACAGGGGGAGACCCAGTACTTC CASSYTGQGETQYF
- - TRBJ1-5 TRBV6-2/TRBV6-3 TGTGCCAGCAGTTACAGGGACGTTGGCAATCAGCCCCAGCATTTT CASSYRDVGNQPQHF
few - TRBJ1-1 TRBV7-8 TGTGCCAGCAGCTTAGATCCCCGGGGGGGATGGAACACTGAAGCTTTCTTT CASSLDPRGGWNTEAFF
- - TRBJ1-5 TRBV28 TGTGCCAGCTTTCCGGGGTATTTCGAGCCCCAGCATTTT CASFPGYFEPQHF
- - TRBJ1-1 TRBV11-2 TGTGCCAGCAGGTCACAGGGCTTGTCTGAAGCTTTCTTT CASRSQGLSEAFF
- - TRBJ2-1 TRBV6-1 TGTGCCAGCAGTGAGTTGGGGTGGGATGAGCAGTTCTTC CASSELGWDEQFF
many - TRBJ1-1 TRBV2 TGTGCCAGCAGTGAAGGTACCCGGGAGAAGGCTTTCTTT CASSEGTREKAFF
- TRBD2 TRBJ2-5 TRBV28 TGTGCCAGCAGGGGCTACTTTGGCGGGAGGATCAAACAAGAGACCCAGTACTTC CASRGYFGGRIKQETQYF
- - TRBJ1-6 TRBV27 TGTGCCAGCAGTTTATCGGAGGGGGAGCATTCACCTCTCCACTTT CASSLSEGEHSPLHF
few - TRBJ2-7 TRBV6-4 TGTGCCAACCCGGGGGGCCCAGATCCCTACGAGCAGTACTTC CANPGGPDPYEQYF
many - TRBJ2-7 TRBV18 TGTGCCAGCTCACCAAACGCCCACGAGCAGTACTTC CASSPNAHEQYF